The present T cell receptor (beta chain) was sequenced within a study of Ad26.COV2.S vaccination and SARS-CoV-2 variants. At the level of the study: Ad26.COV2.S given intramuscularly, once or twice 56 days apart. Study-level results: Non-spike TCR breadth did not differ much between vaccine and placebo recipients.

The ends were cut back, 3 bases at V and 9 bases at J, with 15 bases in the middle. Germline V CDR1 and CDR2: SGHDN, FVKESK. The CDR3 spans 14 residues. Generated by immunoSEQ multiplex PCR, the TCRdb table keeps only in-frame clones and is missing some. The table shows 510,000 or so clones, with around 88% occurring only once. Regarding this clone: Antigen specificity is unknown.

Treatment noted: 15 to 20 received Ad26.COV2.S at low or high dose, single or two shots; roughly 5 received placebo; per-sample allocation not given. The study sampled participants on day 63 after the first vaccine or placebo injection. The sequence came from a person between 18 and 60 years old who received the Ad26.COV2.S COVID-19 vaccine or a placebo. The chain links TRBV14 to TRBJ2-4; the D gene is possibly TRBD2 (6 bases). The source was peripheral blood, collected in a trial of Ad26.COV2.S vaccine versus placebo. The CDR3 spells CASSQFAGLGIQYF. The CDR3, as DNA: TGTGCCAGCAGCCAGTTCGCGGGGCTCGGCATTCAGTACTTC.